Given below is one TCR beta chain in context. No antigen is known for it. The data derive from a study of graft-versus-host responses after intestinal transplantation. Overall study results and limits: GvH clones appeared in recipient marrow, some first in ileum or blood.

The V end was cut by 1 base, the J end by 1 base, with 8 bases between. Germline V gene lookup returns CDR1 MGHRA and CDR2 YSYEKL. This CDR3 spans 15 amino acids. Using immunoSEQ multiplex PCR, the repertoire was profiled, and TCRdb retains in-frame clones only, with some absent. The table has over 85,000 clones, around 95% seen once. The chain carries TRBV4-1 and TRBJ1-5, with D hard to call. The specimen comprised unstimulated CD8+ T cells sorted from spleen or lymph node cells, sampled before intestinal transplant. The TCR sequence derives from a human donor who received an intestinal transplant. This CDR3 is CASSQVWESNQPQHF. CDR3 coding DNA: TGCGCCAGCAGCCAAGTCTGGGAGAGCAATCAGCCCCAGCATTTT.